The 22 T cell receptor beta chains listed next were all sequenced from one sample in a study of CD8 T cells in Susac syndrome. The authors reverse transcribed about 0.5 to 1 ug RNA with random hexamers. Via MiXCR, TCRdb re-called the immunoSEQ multiplex PCR reads, giving one row per CDR3 protein. The profile covers some 110,000 distinct CDR3 sequences, with 96% appearing a single time and about 0.14% taken by the ten largest. The sequenced sample was CD4+ T cells from PBMCs. These receptors were taken from a human donor with Susac syndrome.

The chain is built from TRBV5-1 and TRBJ2-7, with 7 bases aligning to TRBD2. CDR3 length: 14 amino acids. Germline trimming cut 2 bases from V and 3 bases from J; bases unmatched to any gene: 5. Germline V CDR1 and CDR2: SGHRS, YFSETQ. The CDR3 coding sequence is TGCGCCAGCAGCTTTGGCGGGAGATACTACGAGCAGTACTTC. This codes for CASSFGGRYYEQYF.

This chain links TRBV12-3 or TRBV12-4 with TRBJ2-2; unclear D gene. V lost 5 bases and J 2 bases, leaving 6 bases between the germline ends. CDR3 length equals 13 residues. The CDR3 loop is CASSPLNTGELFF. The CDR3 DNA reads TGTGCCAGCAGTCCCCTAAACACCGGGGAGCTGTTTTTT.

The CDR3 region is CSVRTGAYEQYF. Written as DNA, the CDR3 is TGCAGCGTGAGGACGGGAGCCTACGAGCAGTACTTC. The chain combines TRBV29-1 with TRBJ2-7; D is perhaps TRBD2 (6 bases). Germline values: CDR1 SQVTM, CDR2 ANQGSEA. V was cut by 6 bases and J by 2 bases, with 11 bases left in between. The CDR3 covers 12 residues.

The chain uses TRBV29-1 and TRBJ2-7; D perhaps matches TRBD2 (5 bases). V lost 6 bases, J lost 3 bases, and 15 bases lay in between. Germline V lookup: CDR1 SQVTM, CDR2 ANQGSEA. The CDR3 is made up of 13 amino acids. In DNA form, the CDR3 reads TGCAGCGTCCAGCGGTTAACGGACTACGAGCAGTACTTC. Its protein is CSVQRLTDYEQYF.

The rearrangement uses TRBV6-5 and TRBJ1-2; TRBD1 matches 9 bases. The CDR3 sequence is 14 residues long. CDR1 and CDR2 (germline): MNHEY, SVGAGI. V gave up 2 bases and J gave up 4 bases; unmatched junction bases: 2. The CDR3 DNA sequence: TGTGCCAGCAGTTACGGGACAGGGCTCTATGGCTACACCTTC. Amino acids: CASSYGTGLYGYTF.

As DNA, the CDR3 is TGTGCCAGCAGCTATCGGACTAGCGGGAGCCTATCCTACGAGCAGTACTTC. It translates to CASSYRTSGSLSYEQYF. The chain links TRBV5-6 to TRBJ2-7; 13 nucleotides agree with TRBD2. Trimming cost V 3 bases and J 1 base; bases outside gene matches: 7. CDR1 and CDR2 (germline): SGHDT, YYEEEE. The CDR3 sequence is 17 residues long.

This chain links TRBV19 with TRBJ2-5, with D possibly TRBD2 on 7 matching bases. Trimming shortened V by 6 bases and J by 6 bases, and 23 bases separated the two germline ends. The CDR3 contains 16 residues. Germline CDR1 is LNHDA and CDR2 is SQIVND (reference sequence). DNA for the CDR3: TGTGCCAGTAGACCAAGCGGGGCAGGGGACATGCAGACCCAGTACTTC. Translation gives CASRPSGAGDMQTQYF.

This chain connects TRBV19 to TRBJ2-1, with 11 positions matching TRBD2. Germline CDR1 is LNHDA and CDR2 is SQIVND (reference sequence). CDR3 size: 15 residues. V lost 4 bases and J lost 5; bases outside the gene matches: 4. CDR3 amino acids: CASSTGTSGNNEQFF. The CDR3 DNA reads as TGTGCCAGTAGTACCGGGACTAGCGGAAACAATGAGCAGTTCTTC.

The sample holds one count of this clonotype. The genes are TRBV24-1 and TRBJ2-3, with D possibly being TRBD2 (6 bases). The CDR3 extends over 15 amino acids. Trimming took off 5 bases at V and 4 bases at J, with 15 bases between the two ends. Germline CDR1 is KGHDR and CDR2 is SFDVKD. CDR3 sequence reads: CATSAPGGSADTQYF. CDR3 in DNA: TGTGCCACCAGTGCCCCAGGAGGGAGTGCAGATACGCAGTATTTT.

CDR3: CASSWGTPNEQFF. CDR3 coding DNA: TGTGCCAGCAGCTGGGGGACCCCCAATGAGCAGTTCTTC. The chain is built from TRBV5-4 and TRBJ2-1; D may match TRBD1 or TRBD2 (5 bases each). V lost 3 bases, J lost 6 bases, and 10 bases lay in between. CDR1 SGHNT and CDR2 YYREEE come from the germline V gene (reference sequence). The CDR3 totals 13 residues.

The V call is TRBV3-1, the J call TRBJ2-1; 13 nucleotides match TRBD2. The length of the CDR3 is 19 residues. Losses at the gene ends were 7 bases for V and 8 bases for J; bases not matched to a gene: 20. Germline values: CDR1 LGHDT, CDR2 YNNKEL (reference sequence). Here the CDR3 DNA reads TGTGCCAGCAACGGACGGACTAGCGGGAGTCAGGAGGATATCGATGAGCAGTTCTTC. Translated: CASNGRTSGSQEDIDEQFF.

The J gene is TRBJ1-2, the V gene TRBV20-1, with D perhaps matching TRBD1 (5 bases). The germline CDR1 and CDR2 sequences are DFQATT and SNEGSKA (reference sequence). The CDR3 is made up of 12 amino acids. Trimming took 6 bases from V and 4 from J, leaving 12 bases between them. This CDR3 reads CSARQFLYGYTF. The CDR3 DNA sequence: TGCAGTGCACGACAGTTTCTCTATGGCTACACCTTC.

The chain recombines TRBV29-1 with TRBJ2-3; D perhaps matches TRBD1 (6 bases). The CDR3 length is 14 residues. From germline, CDR1 is SQVTM and CDR2 ANQGSEA. V lost 5 bases, J lost 5 bases, and 17 bases lay in between. The CDR3 bases are TGCAGCGTTACCAGAGGGGGTGTGGTAGATACGCAGTATTTT. It codes for CSVTRGGVVDTQYF.

The chain recombines TRBV29-1 with TRBJ2-5; a possible D gene is TRBD1 (6 bases). Trimming cost V 7 bases and J 4 bases, with 16 bases left between them. The CDR3 totals 13 residues. Germline values: CDR1 SQVTM, CDR2 ANQGSEA. The CDR3 nucleotides are TGCAGCGGTCGTGACAGGACCTTAGAGACCCAGTACTTC. This codes for CSGRDRTLETQYF.

The chain links TRBV3-1 to TRBJ2-3; D is unresolved. CDR1 is LGHDT, CDR2 YNNKEL, per germline (reference sequence). The CDR3 has 12 residues. Trimming removed 4 bases at V and 6 bases at J, with 8 bases between. CDR3 sequence reads: CASSPIGDTQYF. The CDR3 DNA is TGTGCCAGCAGCCCCATCGGGGATACGCAGTATTTT.

This clonotype was detected only a few times. This chain uses TRBV11-2 with TRBJ1-1, with 10 nucleotides matching TRBD1. CDR3 size: 16 residues. Germline CDR1 is SGHAT and CDR2 is FQNNGV. The J segment lost 3 bases and the V segment lost 5 bases, leaving 9 bases of the junction unmatched. The CDR3: CASSQSLGQGDTEAFF. As DNA, the CDR3 is TGTGCCAGCAGCCAATCTCTAGGACAGGGGGACACTGAAGCTTTCTTT.

The V call is TRBV18, the J call TRBJ2-1; D is possibly TRBD2 (6 bases). In germline, CDR1 is KGHSH, CDR2 LQKENI. V lost 3 bases and J 3 bases, leaving 12 bases between the germline ends. The CDR3 runs to 15 residues. The CDR3 bases are TGTGCCAGCTCACCGACGGGACTGGACTACAATGAGCAGTTCTTC. Translating it yields CASSPTGLDYNEQFF. The full variable domain, with the rest looked up from reference TRBV18 and TRBJ2-1, is NAGVMQNPRHLVRRRGQEARLRCSPMKGHSHVYWYRQLPEEGLKFMVYLQKENIIDESGMPKERFSAEFPKEGPSILRIQQVVRGDSAAYFCASSPTGLDYNEQFFGPGTRLTVL.

The chain is built from TRBV3-1 and TRBJ1-2; a weak D match, TRBD1 (5 bases). V was pared by 5 bases and J by 4 bases, with 20 bases between. CDR1 and CDR2 (germline): LGHDT, YNNKEL (reference sequence). CDR3 size: 16 residues. The CDR3 loop reads CASSSWDRLSSYGYTF. The CDR3 DNA reads as TGTGCCAGCAGCTCATGGGACCGTCTCTCCTCCTATGGCTACACCTTC.

V gene TRBV5-1 combines with J gene TRBJ2-5; 12 bases fit TRBD2. The CDR3 length is 16 residues. V dropped 0 bases and J dropped 1; count of bases not matched to a gene: 1. Germline lookup yields CDR1 SGHRS and CDR2 YFSETQ. The CDR3 loop reads CASSLGLAGAQETQYF. The CDR3 region has the DNA TGCGCCAGCAGCTTGGGACTAGCGGGAGCCCAAGAGACCCAGTACTTC.

The genes are TRBV18 and TRBJ1-2; a weak D match, TRBD1 (5 bases). Trimming took 4 bases from V and 8 from J, leaving 8 bases between them. This CDR3 has 11 residues. Germline V gives CDR1 KGHSH, CDR2 LQKENI. CDR3 DNA: TGTGCCAGCTCACTGGGGCAAGGCTACACCTTC. This sequence encodes CASSLGQGYTF.

The chain carries TRBV29-1 and TRBJ2-1; 7 bases map to TRBD2. The CDR3 is 16 amino acids. The germline V gene encodes CDR1 SQVTM and CDR2 ANQGSEA. V shed 0 bases and J 2 bases; nucleotides not matched to a gene: 7. CDR3: CSVEDLGGRAYNEQFF. In nucleotides, the CDR3 is TGCAGCGTTGAAGATCTCGGGGGGAGGGCCTACAATGAGCAGTTCTTC.

This clonotype was detected once. V and J are TRBV6-5 and TRBJ2-7, with a weak D call TRBD2 (6 bases). This CDR3 has 11 residues. With 6 bases removed from V and 6 bases from J, the gap between germline ends came to 9 bases. The germline V gene has CDR1 MNHEY and CDR2 SVGAGI. The CDR3, as DNA: TGTGCCAGCAGGGAGGGGTCCGAGCAGTACTTC. This encodes CASREGSEQYF.